Sequencing of this T cell receptor (beta chain) was carried out in a study of blood T cell repertoires in COVID-19. TCRdb's table, derived via immunoSEQ multiplex PCR, lists solely in-frame clones and lacks some. The table records 470,000 or so clones, 80% to 90% of them present only once. Germline values: CDR1 GTSNPN, CDR2 SVGIG (reference sequence). The CDR3 runs to 14 residues. Trimming took 3 bases from V and 6 from J; bases not matched to a gene: 4. This clone has a single count. The J gene is TRBJ2-3, the V gene TRBV30; TRBD2 agrees at 12 bases. This sequence originates from a human donor in a cohort sampled during active COVID-19. Input material: peripheral blood. The CDR3 bases are TGTGCCTGGAGGACTAGCGGGAGAGGCGATACGCAGTATTTT. Its protein product is CAWRTSGRGDTQYF.